The sequence of this T cell receptor (beta chain) was determined in a study of early T cells in non-severe SARS-CoV-2 infection. Study-wide context: Chains from this unsorted whole-blood bulk RNA could not be paired. Study observations and caveats: The study's VDJdb matching favored anti-spike CD8 responses and missed private and CD4 specificities.

CDR3 length: 14 amino acids. V dropped 2 bases and J dropped 1 base, with 8 bases sitting between them. This clonotype turned up a few times. The antigen remains undetermined. Individual cDNA molecules received unique molecular identifiers. TCRdb re-analysed the 5' RACE reads in MiXCR, keeping a single row per CDR3 protein. The sample consists of over 95,000 distinct CDR3 sequences, roughly 17% of them appearing once. The origin of this receptor is an adult who was a healthcare worker with PCR-confirmed SARS-CoV-2 infection or an uninfected control (not recorded which). The specimen was whole blood. The chain has TRBV12-3 or TRBV12-4 and TRBJ1-1; D is ambiguous. The CDR3 nucleotides read TGTGCCAGCAGTTTACAGGAAGGGAACACTGAAGCTTTCTTT. Translated, it gives CASSLQEGNTEAFF.